Listed here are 10 T cell receptor beta chains from one sample, sequenced in a study of human T cells and chemical hapten exposure. Via MiXCR, TCRdb re-called the RACE reads, giving one row per CDR3 protein. The sample carries about 380,000 distinct CDR3 sequences, approximately 5.1% recorded once. Noted time point: patch test 1, 2 weeks after DPC sensitization. Documented treatment: therapeutic diphenylcyclopropenone sensitization with weekly scalp DPC. The sample in question was whole blood, obtained in connection with sensitization to the hapten diphenylcyclopropenone (DPC). These receptors came from a woman aged 45-65 years with alopecia areata. Some clones in this sample may be carry-over from other donors' samples.

This chain links TRBV7-8 with TRBJ2-2; 8 bases line up with TRBD1. Germline assignment: CDR1 SGHVS and CDR2 FQNEAQ. V was pared by 5 bases and J by 7 bases, with 9 bases of the junction left unmatched. CDR3 length: 15 residues. DNA of the CDR3: TGTGCCAGCAGCAGACGACAGGGGCCAGTCGGGGAGCTGTTTTTT. It encodes CASSRRQGPVGELFF.

This clonotype was observed a single time. A much more abundant neighbour one base away suggests this may be a read error. V usage is TRBV29-1 and J usage is TRBJ2-1; weak D call: TRBD1 (5 bases). Trimming stripped 6 bases from V and 7 bases from J, with 19 bases between. The CDR3 is 14 amino acids. Germline CDR1 SQVTM, CDR2 ANQGSEA. The CDR3 region has the DNA TGCAGCGTCGCCAACAGGTTTGCTTCTAATGAGCAGTTCTTC. This gives the protein CSVANRFASNEQFF.

This clonotype came up a few times. The chain links TRBV12-3 or TRBV12-4 to TRBJ2-2; the D is unclear. The V gene lost 4 bases and the J gene lost 0 bases, with 18 bases spanning the gap. CDR3 size: 18 residues. The CDR3 sequence is CASSSRLDLGSNTGELFF. CDR3 nucleotide sequence: TGTGCCAGCAGTTCTAGGCTAGATCTTGGGTCGAACACCGGGGAGCTGTTTTTT.

The chain is built from TRBV27 and TRBJ2-1; 8 bases align to TRBD2. Looked up from germline, CDR1 is MNHEY and CDR2 is SMNVEV (reference sequence). The CDR3 spans 14 residues. V trimming: 8 bases; J trimming: 5 bases; junction bases outside the gene matches: 8. Written as DNA, the CDR3 is TGTGCCAGCCAAGCGGGAGTGAATCACAATGAGCAGTTCTTC. This gives the protein CASQAGVNHNEQFF.

This chain joins TRBV24-1 and TRBJ2-1, with 10 bases that match TRBD2. The CDR3 totals 20 residues. Germline V CDR1 and CDR2: KGHDR, SFDVKD. V was clipped by 3 bases and J by 4 bases; unmatched bases: 17. The CDR3 here is CATSDPGGGGTSGVYNEQFF. The CDR3 coding sequence is TGTGCCACCAGTGATCCAGGCGGAGGGGGTACTAGCGGGGTGTACAATGAGCAGTTCTTC.

The chain combines TRBV27 with TRBJ2-5; TRBD1 might be the D (5 bases). Between the trimmed V and J ends, which lost 4 bases and 1 base, there was a span of 13 bases. Germline V gene lookup returns CDR1 MNHEY and CDR2 SMNVEV (reference sequence). CDR3 length equals 15 residues. In DNA, the CDR3 is TGTGCCAGCAGTTCCAACTCGGACATCCAAGAGACCCAGTACTTC. Protein: CASSSNSDIQETQYF.

This clonotype came up a few times. The chain combines TRBV29-1 with TRBJ1-2; D gene unclear. The V gene lost 0 bases and the J gene lost 2 bases, with 10 bases spanning the gap. Germline-derived CDR1 and CDR2 are SQVTM and ANQGSEA. This CDR3 comprises 14 residues. In DNA, the CDR3 is TGCAGCGTTGAAGATGAGCCAGTCAACTATGGCTACACCTTC. Residues: CSVEDEPVNYGYTF.

This clonotype was observed at least ten times. This chain joins TRBV27 and TRBJ2-7, with TRBD1 matching 9 bases. V gave up 6 bases and J gave up 4 bases; unmatched junction bases: 7. CDR3 length: 14 residues. Germline lookup yields CDR1 MNHEY and CDR2 SMNVEV (reference sequence). The CDR3 nucleotides are TGTGCCAGCAGCCCCCGGACAGGGGTATACGAGCAGTACTTC. This sequence encodes CASSPRTGVYEQYF.

The chain recombines TRBV12-3 or TRBV12-4 with TRBJ1-1; no firm D call. There are 13 residues in the CDR3. With 5 bases removed from V and 1 base from J, the gap between germline ends came to 8 bases. In DNA form, the CDR3 reads TGTGCCAGCAGTGTCAATGGGAACACTGAAGCTTTCTTT. Amino acids: CASSVNGNTEAFF.

Judged by abundance, this clonotype is medium-sized. The V gene is TRBV28, the J gene TRBJ2-7; D remains unclear. This CDR3 has 13 amino acids. Trimming cost V 9 bases and J 0 bases, with 12 bases left between them. Germline assignment: CDR1 MDHEN and CDR2 SYDVKM. In DNA, the CDR3 is TGTGCCAGTTTAGACATAAGCTCCTACGAGCAGTACTTC. This sequence encodes CASLDISSYEQYF.